This record concerns one TCR beta chain sequence. A J-beta primer mix and a sample-barcoded 5' primer were used in a second PCR of about 7 to 12 cycles. TCRdb reprocessed the 5' RACE reads via MiXCR and lists one record per CDR3 protein. Of about 670,000 distinct CDR3 sequences listed, over 40% are singletons. The data originate from a study of blood T cells in healthy people across ages. Looked up from germline, CDR1 is SGHVS and CDR2 is FNYEAQ. Trimming removed 4 bases from V and 2 bases from J; junction bases left unmatched: 9. This CDR3 region has 16 residues. This sequence joins TRBV7-6 and TRBJ2-3; 7 bases are a match to TRBD1. Sequencing was done on a sample of blood. The source is a woman older than 75 in good health. The CDR3 protein is CASSYGFGTVTDTQYF. The CDR3 coding sequence is TGTGCCAGCAGCTACGGTTTCGGGACAGTCACAGATACGCAGTATTTT.